These 32 T cell receptor beta chains originate from one sample sequenced in a study of blood T cells in healthy people across ages. Combining a sample-barcoded 5' primer with a J-beta primer mix, a second PCR ran for roughly 7 to 11 cycles. TCRdb used MiXCR to reprocess the 5' RACE reads, holding one entry per CDR3 protein. The data contain 1.6 million or so distinct CDR3 sequences, 30% to 35% of them singletons. Sequencing was carried out using blood. The receptors originated from a woman aged 30 to 39 in good health.

This clonotype was observed many times. This chain links TRBV7-2 with TRBJ1-1; D possibly corresponds to TRBD1 (5 bases). V was clipped by 0 bases and J by 4 bases, with 12 bases between them. The CDR3 has 15 amino acids. The V gene's germline CDR1 is SGHTA and CDR2 FQGNSA. The CDR3 nucleotides are TGTGCCAGCAGCTTAGCGCCGGGACTCGGCACTGAAGCTTTCTTT. Amino acid sequence: CASSLAPGLGTEAFF.

The chain couples TRBV6-1 to TRBJ1-1; D is undetermined. Germline CDR1 is MNHNS and CDR2 is SASEGT. Trimming shortened V by 7 bases and J by 1 base, and 13 bases separated the two germline ends. There are 14 residues in the CDR3. CDR3 DNA: TGTGCCAGCACCCGATGGATAGGGAACACTGAAGCTTTCTTT. Protein: CASTRWIGNTEAFF.

The sample holds a few counts of this clonotype. The chain employs TRBV9 and TRBJ2-1, with TRBD2 identical over 10 bases. This CDR3 spans 16 amino acids. The germline gives CDR1 SGDLS, CDR2 YYNGEE. Trimming took 3 bases from V and 9 from J; bases not matched to a gene: 12. CDR3: CASSANERGGQVEQFF. CDR3 DNA sequence: TGTGCCAGCAGCGCGAACGAGCGGGGGGGCCAAGTTGAGCAGTTCTTC.

The V and J genes are TRBV7-2 and TRBJ1-2; D not resolved. The CDR3 totals 15 residues. Germline V gene data show CDR1 as SGHTA and CDR2 as FQGNSA. V was cut by 2 bases and J by 5 bases, with 15 bases left in between. The DNA for the CDR3 is TGTGCCAGCAGCTTACCCGGAGAGATTCGGTATGGCTACACCTTC. This gives the protein CASSLPGEIRYGYTF. Filled out from reference TRBV7-2 and TRBJ1-2, the complete variable domain reads GAGVSQSPSNKVTEKGKDVELRCDPISGHTALYWYRQSLGQGLEFLIYFQGNSAPDKSGLPSDRFSAERTGGSVSTLTIQRTQQEDSAVYLCASSLPGEIRYGYTFGSGTRLTVV.

The V call is TRBV5-1, the J call TRBJ1-2; possible D gene TRBD1, 6 bases. CDR3 size: 14 residues. Germline values: CDR1 SGHRS, CDR2 YFSETQ. Trimming stripped 4 bases from V and 1 base from J, with 11 bases between. CDR3: CASSIGQNNYGYTF. The CDR3, as DNA: TGCGCCAGCAGCATAGGACAGAATAACTATGGCTACACCTTC.

CDR3 in amino acids: CATSIGVGTDTQYF. The CDR3 DNA sequence: TGTGCCACCAGCATAGGGGTGGGAACAGATACGCAGTATTTT. The rearrangement joins TRBV15 to TRBJ2-3, with D possibly being TRBD1 (5 bases). The CDR3 length is 14 residues. Germline assignment: CDR1 LNHNV and CDR2 YYDKDF (reference sequence). The V gene lost 4 bases and the J gene lost 3 bases, with 11 bases spanning the gap.

V is TRBV20-1 and J is TRBJ1-1; possible D gene TRBD1, 5 bases. V shed 1 base and J shed 7 bases, with 16 bases lying between them. Germline CDR1 and CDR2: DFQATT and SNEGSKA (reference sequence). CDR3 size: 14 residues. CDR3: CSARALEGTGEAFF. CDR3 nucleotides: TGCAGTGCTAGAGCCCTGGAAGGGACGGGTGAAGCTTTCTTT.

V gene TRBV5-5 combines with J gene TRBJ1-1; D possibly corresponds to TRBD1 (5 bases). Trimming cost V 2 bases and J 5 bases, with 19 bases left between them. The CDR3 has 16 residues. CDR1 and CDR2 (germline): SGHKS, YYEKEE (reference sequence). The CDR3: CASSFAGRGGWTEAFF. CDR3 nucleotide sequence: TGTGCCAGCAGCTTTGCTGGGAGGGGTGGTTGGACTGAAGCTTTCTTT.

This clonotype has just a few counts. This chain uses TRBV4-1 with TRBJ1-5, with unresolved D. V shed 0 bases and J shed 2 bases, with 14 bases lying between them. CDR3 size: 17 residues. Germline values: CDR1 MGHRA, CDR2 YSYEKL. For the CDR3, the DNA is TGCGCCAGCAGCCAAGATCTTCCGGGTGAAGGCAATCAGCCCCAGCATTTT. Its protein is CASSQDLPGEGNQPQHF.

CDR3 sequence (DNA): TGTGCCAGTAGCTTCCGCGGACAGAATTACTATGGCTACACCTTC. The encoded protein is CASSFRGQNYYGYTF. The chain joins TRBV19 to TRBJ1-2; weak D call: TRBD1 (6 bases). Germline V gives CDR1 LNHDA, CDR2 SQIVND (reference sequence). Trimming stripped 6 bases from V and 3 bases from J, with 17 bases between. The CDR3 is 15 residues long.

This clonotype has a handful of counts. This chain links TRBV12-3 or TRBV12-4 with TRBJ2-7, with TRBD2 identical over 9 bases. This CDR3 spans 15 amino acids. The J segment lost 5 bases and the V segment lost 5 bases, leaving 10 bases of the junction unmatched. CDR3 region: CASSPQGRGGDEQYF. The CDR3 coding sequence is TGTGCCAGCAGTCCGCAGGGGCGGGGGGGCGACGAGCAGTACTTC.

The chain carries TRBV20-1 and TRBJ2-5; TRBD1 or TRBD2 may be the D gene (5 bases each). Germline V CDR1 and CDR2: DFQATT, SNEGSKA (reference sequence). The CDR3 runs 14 residues. V was trimmed by 2 bases and J by 5 bases, leaving 15 bases between them. In nucleotides, the CDR3 is TGCAGTGCTAGATGGACTGACAGCCAGGAGACCCAGTACTTC. Translating it yields CSARWTDSQETQYF.

The chain couples TRBV7-9 to TRBJ2-1; D is unresolved. V dropped 9 bases and J dropped 2 bases, with 14 bases sitting between them. In germline, CDR1 is SEHNR, CDR2 FQNEAQ (reference sequence). The CDR3 consists of 14 residues. The CDR3 bases are TGTGCCAGTAGCATGATGGGAACCTACAATGAGCAGTTCTTC. Amino acids: CASSMMGTYNEQFF. Full variable domain (outside the CDR3, taken from reference TRBV7-9 and TRBJ2-1): DTGVSQNPRHKITKRGQNVTFRCDPISEHNRLYWYRQTLGQGPEFLTYFQNEAQLEKSRLLSDRFSAERPKGSFSTLEIQRTEQGDSAMYLCASSMMGTYNEQFFGPGTRLTVL.

This clonotype came up many times. The germline gene is not matched at one end of the junction; a read error may be the cause. The chain uses TRBV5-1 and TRBJ2-7, with D maybe TRBD1 (5 bases). Germline values: CDR1 SGHRS, CDR2 YFSETQ. This CDR3 is built from 13 residues. The CDR3 here is CASSLAGFYEQYF. The CDR3, as DNA: TGTGCCAGCAGCTTAGCAGGGTTCTACGAGCAGTACTTC.

This clonotype came up many times. J is TRBJ2-7 and V is TRBV20-1; 7 bases line up with TRBD1. The V gene end was trimmed by 4 bases and the J gene end by 0 bases; junction bases not matched to a gene: 12. CDR3 length: 16 residues. The V gene's germline CDR1 is DFQATT and CDR2 SNEGSKA (reference sequence). CDR3 coding DNA: TGCAGTGCTATCGACAGGGTTCTACCCAGCTCCTACGAGCAGTACTTC. As protein: CSAIDRVLPSSYEQYF.

The V gene is TRBV15, the J gene TRBJ2-7; 9 bases match TRBD2. The J call may be incorrect, as the DNA end agrees better with TRBJ2-5. This CDR3 spans 15 amino acids. Germline CDR1 LNHNV, CDR2 YYDKDF (reference sequence). CDR3 DNA: TGTGCCACCAGCAGAGAGGCTAGCGGGGCACAGACCCAGTACTTC. Amino acid sequence: CATSREASGAQTQYF.

This clonotype was counted only a few times. This rearrangement joins TRBV28 to TRBJ2-1; no clear D. Germline V gene sequence: CDR1 MDHEN, CDR2 SYDVKM. Trimming took off 5 bases at V and 3 bases at J, with 11 bases between the two ends. The CDR3 sequence is 14 residues long. CDR3 nucleotides: TGTGCCAGCAGTCCCCGAGGCTTCTACAATGAGCAGTTCTTC. Translated, it gives CASSPRGFYNEQFF.

This clonotype was counted a few times. The V and J genes are TRBV20-1 and TRBJ2-5; D ambiguous. V lost 7 bases to trimming and J lost 4 bases, with 13 bases between them. Germline loops: CDR1 DFQATT, CDR2 SNEGSKA (reference sequence). This CDR3 spans 12 amino acids. The CDR3 coding sequence is TGCAGTGAAACCCCCCGGTCAGAGACCCAGTACTTC. Its protein product is CSETPRSETQYF.

A few counts support this clonotype. The chain employs TRBV5-5 and TRBJ2-3; D gene uncertain. This CDR3 has 15 amino acids. CDR1 SGHKS and CDR2 YYEKEE come from the germline V gene (reference sequence). V shed 4 bases and J shed 1 base, with 13 bases lying between them. In nucleotides, the CDR3 is TGTGCCAGCAGCCCGACTTCTATACGCACAGATACGCAGTATTTT. Its protein is CASSPTSIRTDTQYF.

The genes are TRBV7-2 and TRBJ2-5, with D tentatively TRBD1 (6 bases). From germline, CDR1 is SGHTA and CDR2 FQGNSA. CDR3 size: 13 residues. V was clipped by 6 bases and J by 3 bases, with 11 bases between them. CDR3 in amino acids: CASRLSGEETQYF. DNA of the CDR3: TGTGCCAGCAGATTATCAGGGGAAGAGACCCAGTACTTC.

The chain carries TRBV3-1 and TRBJ2-7; 7 bases line up with TRBD1. Germline V gives CDR1 LGHDT, CDR2 YNNKEL (reference sequence). This CDR3 comprises 14 residues. Trimming at V came to 5 bases and at J to 3 bases, leaving 7 bases not matched to a gene. This CDR3 is CASSDNSGGYEQYF. As DNA, the CDR3 is TGTGCCAGCAGCGACAATTCAGGGGGCTACGAGCAGTACTTC.

Only a few counts were recorded for this clonotype. The chain links TRBV5-1 to TRBJ2-1; D not resolved. The CDR3 consists of 16 residues. V gave up 0 bases and J gave up 0 bases, with 10 bases separating them. CDR1 SGHRS and CDR2 YFSETQ come from the germline V gene. The CDR3 spells CASSLAVLGSYNEQFF. The CDR3 bases are TGCGCCAGCAGCTTGGCCGTCTTAGGCTCCTACAATGAGCAGTTCTTC.

This clonotype was found a few times. The genes are TRBV27 and TRBJ2-7, with D possibly TRBD2 on 5 matching bases. V was trimmed by 6 bases and J by 2 bases, leaving 17 bases between them. The germline gives CDR1 MNHEY, CDR2 SMNVEV (reference sequence). The CDR3 runs to 15 residues. CDR3 amino acids: CASSLGLPPAYEQYF. The CDR3 region has the DNA TGTGCCAGCAGCCTCGGACTCCCTCCTGCCTACGAGCAGTACTTC.

The CDR3 loop is CASGRSGWDTQYF. The CDR3 DNA reads TGTGCCAGCGGACGATCCGGATGGGATACGCAGTATTTT. The chain employs TRBV27 and TRBJ2-3; D is unclear. Germline V CDR1 and CDR2: MNHEY, SMNVEV (reference sequence). V was cut by 8 bases and J by 6 bases, with 15 bases left in between. The CDR3 covers 13 residues.

The CDR3 region is CSARGSQGLYEQYF. The CDR3 DNA follows: TGCAGTGCTAGGGGCAGCCAGGGGCTCTACGAGCAGTACTTC. The V gene is TRBV20-1, the J gene TRBJ2-7, with a tentative D call TRBD1 (6 bases). Germline CDR1 reads DFQATT; CDR2 reads SNEGSKA (reference sequence). This CDR3 has 14 amino acids. V was clipped by 3 bases and J by 3 bases, with 15 bases between them.

This clonotype was picked up many times. The CDR3 DNA reads as TGTGCCAGCAGCACACAGGGTCGGTATGGCTACACCTTC. Its protein product is CASSTQGRYGYTF. The V call is TRBV9, the J call TRBJ1-2; maybe TRBD1 (6 bases). CDR1 SGDLS and CDR2 YYNGEE come from the germline V gene. Trimming cost V 4 bases and J 5 bases, with 12 bases left between them. CDR3 length equals 13 residues.

This clonotype has more than one count but fewer than ten. The chain employs TRBV7-9 and TRBJ2-5; TRBD2 might be the D (5 bases). The CDR3 has 15 amino acids. With 1 base removed from V and 3 bases from J, the gap between germline ends came to 12 bases. Germline CDR1 SEHNR, CDR2 FQNEAQ (reference sequence). CDR3 region: CASSLVGWEKETQYF. The CDR3 DNA is TGTGCCAGCAGCTTAGTAGGTTGGGAGAAAGAGACCCAGTACTTC. The complete variable domain, with remaining parts taken from reference TRBV7-9 and TRBJ2-5, reads DTGVSQNPRHKITKRGQNVTFRCDPISEHNRLYWYRQTLGQGPEFLTYFQNEAQLEKSRLLSDRFSAERPKGSFSTLEIQRTEQGDSAMYLCASSLVGWEKETQYFGPGTRLLVL.

The chain employs TRBV7-9 and TRBJ1-5; 7 nucleotides align to TRBD1. The germline gives CDR1 SEHNR, CDR2 FQNEAQ (reference sequence). This CDR3 has 14 amino acids. V shed 6 bases, J shed 4 bases, and the junction held 6 bases outside the gene matches. CDR3: CASSTTGNNQPQHF. CDR3 sequence (DNA): TGTGCCAGCAGTACGACAGGGAATAATCAGCCCCAGCATTTT.

This clonotype was picked up a small number of times. This chain joins TRBV4-2 and TRBJ1-6; D is perhaps TRBD1 (5 bases). V was shortened by 4 bases and J by 9 bases, with 16 bases between the two germline ends. The CDR3 is 15 amino acids. Germline V gene data show CDR1 as LGHNA and CDR2 as YNFKEQ. CDR3 DNA sequence: TGTGCCAGCAGCCCGATTGACAGCTTGACTTCACCCCTCCACTTT. The encoded protein is CASSPIDSLTSPLHF.

This clonotype was detected ten times or more. The rearrangement links TRBV11-2 to TRBJ2-7, with a possible D match to TRBD2 (5 bases). The CDR3 contains 13 residues. V shed 5 bases and J shed 3 bases, with 11 bases lying between them. Germline CDR1 reads SGHAT; CDR2 reads FQNNGV. The CDR3, as DNA: TGTGCCAGCAGCCCCCGCGGGTTCTACGAGCAGTACTTC. Protein: CASSPRGFYEQYF.

The genes are TRBV5-1 and TRBJ2-1, with 8 bases fitting TRBD2. V was pared by 0 bases and J by 4 bases, with 6 bases of the junction left unmatched. CDR3 length: 16 amino acids. Germline V gene lookup returns CDR1 SGHRS and CDR2 YFSETQ. The CDR3 DNA follows: TGCGCCAGCAGCTTGGGGCTCGGGGGGGGTTACAATGAGCAGTTCTTC. This translates into CASSLGLGGGYNEQFF.

This clonotype came up a few times. The rearrangement joins TRBV6-1 to TRBJ1-1, with 8 bases aligning to TRBD1. Germline CDR1 is MNHNS and CDR2 is SASEGT. The CDR3 is made up of 16 amino acids. J gave up 3 bases and V 2 bases, and 8 bases lay outside the gene matches. The CDR3 region is CASSERVYRGDTEAFF. CDR3 nucleotides: TGTGCCAGCAGTGAACGTGTCTACAGGGGGGACACTGAAGCTTTCTTT.